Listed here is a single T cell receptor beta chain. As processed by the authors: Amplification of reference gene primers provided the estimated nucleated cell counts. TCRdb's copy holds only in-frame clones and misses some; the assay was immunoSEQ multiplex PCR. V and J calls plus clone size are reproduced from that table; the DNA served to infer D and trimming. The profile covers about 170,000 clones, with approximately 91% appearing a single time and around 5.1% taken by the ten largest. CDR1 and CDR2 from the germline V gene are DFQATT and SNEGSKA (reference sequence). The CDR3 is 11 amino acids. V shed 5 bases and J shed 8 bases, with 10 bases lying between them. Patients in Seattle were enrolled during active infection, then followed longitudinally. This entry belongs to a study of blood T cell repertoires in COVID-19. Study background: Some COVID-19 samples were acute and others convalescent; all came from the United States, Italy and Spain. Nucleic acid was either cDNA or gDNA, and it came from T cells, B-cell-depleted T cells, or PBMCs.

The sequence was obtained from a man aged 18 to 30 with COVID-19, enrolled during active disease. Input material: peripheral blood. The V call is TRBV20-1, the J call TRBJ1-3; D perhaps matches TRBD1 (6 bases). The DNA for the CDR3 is TGCAGTGCTCAGACAGGAGACACCATATATTTT. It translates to CSAQTGDTIYF.